Sequencing of this TCR beta chain was carried out in a study of T cells in tuberculosis. In the study overall: In South Africa, adults with active tuberculosis were compared with IGRA-negative and latently infected IGRA-positive adolescents. Study outcomes and limitations: A GMM-specific repertoire classifier reached approximately 84% accuracy, AUROC about 0.87. Samples were chosen by availability of cryopreserved specimens.

Sequencing used immunoSEQ multiplex PCR; TCRdb keeps in-frame clones, though not all of them. The data contain more than 40,000 clones, approximately 94% of them singletons. Remarks on this clone: Antigen: not known.

CDR3 length: 17 residues. Per germline, CDR1 MDHEN and CDR2 SYDVKM. Trimming took off 1 base at V and 1 base at J, with 13 bases between the two ends. The chain uses TRBV28 and TRBJ1-4, with D maybe TRBD1 (6 bases). The sample was PBMCs. The clonotype was recovered from a donor between 10 and 35 years old with latent tuberculosis or without tuberculosis infection. Some clones in this sample may be carry-over from other donors' samples. The CDR3 DNA reads as TGTGCCAGCAGTTTATCTACAGGGATTCGAACTAATGAAAAACTGTTTTTT. Its protein product is CASSLSTGIRTNEKLFF.